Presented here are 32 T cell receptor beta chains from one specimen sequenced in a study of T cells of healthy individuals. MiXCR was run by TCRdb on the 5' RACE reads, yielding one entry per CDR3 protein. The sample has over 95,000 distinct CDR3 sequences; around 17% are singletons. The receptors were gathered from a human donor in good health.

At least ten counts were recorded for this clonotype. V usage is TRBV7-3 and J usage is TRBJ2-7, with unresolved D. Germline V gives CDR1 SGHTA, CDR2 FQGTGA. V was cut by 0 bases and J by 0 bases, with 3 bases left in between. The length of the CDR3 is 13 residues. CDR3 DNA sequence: TGTGCCAGCAGCTTAACAGACTCCTACGAGCAGTACTTC. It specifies CASSLTDSYEQYF.

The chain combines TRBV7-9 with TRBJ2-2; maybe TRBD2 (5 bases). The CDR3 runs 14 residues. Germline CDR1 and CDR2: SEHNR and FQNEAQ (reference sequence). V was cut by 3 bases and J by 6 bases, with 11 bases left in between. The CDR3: CASSLSAGAGELFF. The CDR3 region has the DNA TGTGCCAGCAGCTTGTCCGCGGGCGCCGGGGAGCTGTTTTTT.

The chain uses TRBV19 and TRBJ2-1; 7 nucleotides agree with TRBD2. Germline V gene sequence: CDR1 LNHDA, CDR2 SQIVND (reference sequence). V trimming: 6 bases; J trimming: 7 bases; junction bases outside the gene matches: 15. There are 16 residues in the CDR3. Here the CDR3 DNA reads TGTGCCAGTAGGCCCACGCACGCTCCGGGGGGTAATGAGCAGTTCTTC. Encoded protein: CASRPTHAPGGNEQFF.

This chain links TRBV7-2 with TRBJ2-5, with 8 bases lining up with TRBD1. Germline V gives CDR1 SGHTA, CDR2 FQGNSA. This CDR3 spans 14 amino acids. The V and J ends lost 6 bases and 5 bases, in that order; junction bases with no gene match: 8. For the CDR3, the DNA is TGTGCCAGCAGTCGACAGGGGCGTGCCGAGACCCAGTACTTC. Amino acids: CASSRQGRAETQYF.

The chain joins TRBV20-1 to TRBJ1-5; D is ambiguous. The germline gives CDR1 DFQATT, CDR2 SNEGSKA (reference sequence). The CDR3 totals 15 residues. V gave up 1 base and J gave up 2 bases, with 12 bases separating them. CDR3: CSARGNTLGNQPQHF. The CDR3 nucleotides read TGCAGTGCTAGAGGCAATACCTTAGGCAATCAGCCCCAGCATTTT.

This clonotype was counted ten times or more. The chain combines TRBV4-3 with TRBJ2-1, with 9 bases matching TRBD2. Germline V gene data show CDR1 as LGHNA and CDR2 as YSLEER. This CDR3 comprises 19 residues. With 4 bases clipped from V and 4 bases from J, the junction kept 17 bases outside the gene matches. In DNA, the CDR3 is TGCGCCAGCAGCCTTACGGGCGGGGGGGCCATAAGTAATTACAATGAGCAGTTCTTC. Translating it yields CASSLTGGGAISNYNEQFF.

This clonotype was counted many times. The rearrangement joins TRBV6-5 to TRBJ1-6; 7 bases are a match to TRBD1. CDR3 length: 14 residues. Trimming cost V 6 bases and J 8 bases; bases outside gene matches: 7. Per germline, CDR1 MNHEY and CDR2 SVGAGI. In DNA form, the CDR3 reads TGTGCCAGCAGCCGAGGACAGGTCGATTCACCCCTCCACTTT. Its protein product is CASSRGQVDSPLHF.

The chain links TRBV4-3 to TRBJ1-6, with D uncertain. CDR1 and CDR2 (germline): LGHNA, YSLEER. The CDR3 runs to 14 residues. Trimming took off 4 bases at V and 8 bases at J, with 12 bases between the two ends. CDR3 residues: CASSPRAGDSPLHF. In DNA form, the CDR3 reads TGCGCCAGCAGCCCGCGGGCCGGGGATTCACCCCTCCACTTT.

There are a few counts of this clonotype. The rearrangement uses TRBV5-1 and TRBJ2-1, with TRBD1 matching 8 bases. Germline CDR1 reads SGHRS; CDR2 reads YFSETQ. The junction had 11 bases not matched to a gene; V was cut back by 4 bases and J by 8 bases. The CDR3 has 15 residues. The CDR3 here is CASSPWDRSRHEQFF. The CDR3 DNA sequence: TGCGCCAGCAGCCCCTGGGACAGGTCCAGGCATGAGCAGTTCTTC.

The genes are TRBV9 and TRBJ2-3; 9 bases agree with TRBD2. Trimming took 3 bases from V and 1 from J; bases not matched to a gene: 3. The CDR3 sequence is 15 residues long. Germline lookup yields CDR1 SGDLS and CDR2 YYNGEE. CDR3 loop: CASSARLAGTDTQYF. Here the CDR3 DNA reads TGTGCCAGCAGCGCAAGACTAGCGGGCACAGATACGCAGTATTTT. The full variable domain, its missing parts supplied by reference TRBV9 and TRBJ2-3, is DSGVTQTPKHLITATGQRVTLRCSPRSGDLSVYWYQQSLDQGLQFLIQYYNGEERAKGNILERFSAQQFPDLHSELNLSSLELGDSALYFCASSARLAGTDTQYFGPGTRLTVL.

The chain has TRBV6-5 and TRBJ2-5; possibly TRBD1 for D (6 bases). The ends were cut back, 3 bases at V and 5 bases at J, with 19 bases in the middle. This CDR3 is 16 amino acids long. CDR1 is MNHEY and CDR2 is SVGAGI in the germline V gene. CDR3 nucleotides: TGTGCCAGCAGTTATCGCTTCCAGGGGAGTCTGGAGACCCAGTACTTC. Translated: CASSYRFQGSLETQYF.

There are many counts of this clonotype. The CDR3 coding sequence is TGCAGCGTTGAGGGACAGCAAAAAGAGACCCAGTACTTC. Amino acid sequence: CSVEGQQKETQYF. This chain links TRBV29-1 with TRBJ2-5; 7 bases align to TRBD1. J lost 3 bases, V lost 3 bases, and 4 bases had no gene match. Germline V lookup: CDR1 SQVTM, CDR2 ANQGSEA. The CDR3 covers 13 residues.

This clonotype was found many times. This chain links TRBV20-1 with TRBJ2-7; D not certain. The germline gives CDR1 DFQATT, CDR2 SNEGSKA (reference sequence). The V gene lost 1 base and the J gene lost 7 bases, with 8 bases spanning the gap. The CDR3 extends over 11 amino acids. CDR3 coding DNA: TGCAGTGCTAGAGGGCAGGTTGAGCAGTACTTC. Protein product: CSARGQVEQYF.

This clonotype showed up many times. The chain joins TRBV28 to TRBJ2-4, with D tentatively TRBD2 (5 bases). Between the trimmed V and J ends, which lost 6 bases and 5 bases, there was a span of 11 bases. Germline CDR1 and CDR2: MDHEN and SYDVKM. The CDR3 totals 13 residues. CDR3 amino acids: CASSEGSENIQYF. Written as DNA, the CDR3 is TGTGCCAGCAGCGAGGGAAGCGAAAACATTCAGTACTTC. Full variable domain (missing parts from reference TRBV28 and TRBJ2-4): DVKVTQSSRYLVKRTGEKVFLECVQDMDHENMFWYRQDPGLGLRLIYFSYDVKMKEKGDIPEGYSVSREKKERFSLILESASTNQTSMYLCASSEGSENIQYFGAGTRLSVL.

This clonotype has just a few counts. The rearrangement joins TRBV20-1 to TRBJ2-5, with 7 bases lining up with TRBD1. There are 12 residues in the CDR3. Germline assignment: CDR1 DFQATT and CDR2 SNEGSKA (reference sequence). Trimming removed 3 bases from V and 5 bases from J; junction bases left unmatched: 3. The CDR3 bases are TGCAGTGCTAGTGGGACAGCGGAGACCCAGTACTTC. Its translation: CSASGTAETQYF.

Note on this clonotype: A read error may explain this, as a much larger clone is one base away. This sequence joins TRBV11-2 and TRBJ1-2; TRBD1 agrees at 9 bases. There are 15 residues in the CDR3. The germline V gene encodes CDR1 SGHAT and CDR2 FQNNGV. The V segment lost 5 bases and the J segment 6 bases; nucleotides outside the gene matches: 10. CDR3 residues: CASSIHRGRKNGYTF. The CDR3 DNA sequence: TGTGCCAGCAGCATACACAGGGGGCGGAAGAATGGCTACACCTTC.

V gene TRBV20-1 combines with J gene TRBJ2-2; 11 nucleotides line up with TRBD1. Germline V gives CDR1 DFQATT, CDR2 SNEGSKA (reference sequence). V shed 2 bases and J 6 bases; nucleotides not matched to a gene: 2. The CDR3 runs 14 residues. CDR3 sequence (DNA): TGCAGTGCTAGACGGGGACAGGGGGCCGGGGAGCTGTTTTTT. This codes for CSARRGQGAGELFF.

The CDR3 is CASTSGNRREQYF. The CDR3, as DNA: TGTGCCAGCACGAGCGGGAATCGGAGGGAGCAGTACTTC. The chain carries TRBV2 and TRBJ2-7; the match to TRBD2 covers 7 bases. This CDR3 spans 13 amino acids. The V and J ends lost 7 bases and 7 bases, in that order; junction bases with no gene match: 10. Per germline, CDR1 SNHLY and CDR2 FYNNEI.

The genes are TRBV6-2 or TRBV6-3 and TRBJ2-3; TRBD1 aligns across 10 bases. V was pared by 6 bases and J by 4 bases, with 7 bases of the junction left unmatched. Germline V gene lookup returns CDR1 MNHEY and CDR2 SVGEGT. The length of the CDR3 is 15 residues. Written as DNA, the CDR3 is TGTGCCAGCAGCCTAAGGACAGGGGGTGCAGATACGCAGTATTTT. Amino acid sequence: CASSLRTGGADTQYF.

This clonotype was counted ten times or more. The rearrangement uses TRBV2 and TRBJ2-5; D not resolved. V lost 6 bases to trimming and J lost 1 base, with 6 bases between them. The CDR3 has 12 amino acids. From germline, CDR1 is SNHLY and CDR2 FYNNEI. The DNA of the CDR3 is TGTGCCAGCAGGGATCTCCAAGAGACCCAGTACTTC. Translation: CASRDLQETQYF.

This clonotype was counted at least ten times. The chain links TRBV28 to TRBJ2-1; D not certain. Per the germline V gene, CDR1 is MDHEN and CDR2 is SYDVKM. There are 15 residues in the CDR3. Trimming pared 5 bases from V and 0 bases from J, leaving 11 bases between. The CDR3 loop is CASSPPRSSYNEQFF. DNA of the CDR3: TGTGCCAGCAGTCCACCGCGGAGCTCCTACAATGAGCAGTTCTTC. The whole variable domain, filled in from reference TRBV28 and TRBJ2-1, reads DVKVTQSSRYLVKRTGEKVFLECVQDMDHENMFWYRQDPGLGLRLIYFSYDVKMKEKGDIPEGYSVSREKKERFSLILESASTNQTSMYLCASSPPRSSYNEQFFGPGTRLTVL.

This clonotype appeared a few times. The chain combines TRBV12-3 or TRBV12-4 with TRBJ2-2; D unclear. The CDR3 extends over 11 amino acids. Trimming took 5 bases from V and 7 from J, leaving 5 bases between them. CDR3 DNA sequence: TGTGCCAGCAGTGAACTCGGGGAGCTGTTTTTT. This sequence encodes CASSELGELFF.

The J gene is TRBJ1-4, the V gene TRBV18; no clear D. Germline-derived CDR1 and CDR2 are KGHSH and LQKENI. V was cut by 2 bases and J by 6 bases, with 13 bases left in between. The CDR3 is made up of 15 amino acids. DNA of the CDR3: TGTGCCAGCTCACCAAATCCGGCGGAGTATGAAAAACTGTTTTTT. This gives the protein CASSPNPAEYEKLFF.

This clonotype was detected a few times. The CDR3 region has the DNA TGTGCCAGCAGCCAAGAGGAGAGGATTCAGCCCCAGCATTTT. Translating it yields CASSQEERIQPQHF. The gene calls are TRBV4-2 and TRBJ1-5; D remains ambiguous. Germline V gives CDR1 LGHNA, CDR2 YNFKEQ. CDR3 length: 14 amino acids. V was clipped by 0 bases and J by 6 bases, with 9 bases between them.

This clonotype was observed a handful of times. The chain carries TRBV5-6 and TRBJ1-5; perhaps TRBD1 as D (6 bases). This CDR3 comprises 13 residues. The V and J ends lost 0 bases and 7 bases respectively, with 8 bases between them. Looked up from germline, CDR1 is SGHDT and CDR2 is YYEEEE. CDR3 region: CASSLAGEQPQHF. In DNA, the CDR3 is TGTGCCAGCAGCTTGGCAGGGGAGCAGCCCCAGCATTTT.

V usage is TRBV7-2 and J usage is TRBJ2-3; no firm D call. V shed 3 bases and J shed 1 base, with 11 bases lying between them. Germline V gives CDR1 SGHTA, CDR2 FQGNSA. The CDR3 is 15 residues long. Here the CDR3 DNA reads TGTGCCAGCAGCTTCGACGTGGCCCGCACAGATACGCAGTATTTT. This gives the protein CASSFDVARTDTQYF.

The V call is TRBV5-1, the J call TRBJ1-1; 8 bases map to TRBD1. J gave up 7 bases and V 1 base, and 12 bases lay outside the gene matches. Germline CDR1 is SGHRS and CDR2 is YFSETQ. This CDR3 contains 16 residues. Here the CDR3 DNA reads TGCGCCAGCAGCTTGTGGGGGACAGGCGTTGAGGGTGAAGCTTTCTTT. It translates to CASSLWGTGVEGEAFF.

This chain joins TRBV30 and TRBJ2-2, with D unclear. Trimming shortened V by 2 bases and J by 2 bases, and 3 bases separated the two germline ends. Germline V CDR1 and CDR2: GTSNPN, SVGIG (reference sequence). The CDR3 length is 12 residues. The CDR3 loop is CAWSPNTGELFF. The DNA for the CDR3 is TGTGCCTGGAGTCCTAACACCGGGGAGCTGTTTTTT.

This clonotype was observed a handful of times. This CDR3 reads CAISESSLAAYEQYF. CDR3 in DNA: TGTGCCATCAGTGAGTCGTCCCTAGCGGCCTACGAGCAGTACTTC. V is TRBV10-3 and J is TRBJ2-7; 7 bases fit TRBD2. With 0 bases clipped from V and 2 bases from J, the junction kept 4 bases outside the gene matches. Germline V gives CDR1 ENHRY, CDR2 SYGVKD. CDR3 length equals 15 residues.

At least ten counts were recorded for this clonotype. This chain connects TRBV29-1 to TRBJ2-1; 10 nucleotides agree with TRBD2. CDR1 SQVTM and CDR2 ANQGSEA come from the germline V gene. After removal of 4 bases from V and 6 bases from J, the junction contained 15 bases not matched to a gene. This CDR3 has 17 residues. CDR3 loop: CSVAAGSSSGRGNEQFF. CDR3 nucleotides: TGCAGCGTTGCGGCTGGATCCTCTAGCGGGAGAGGCAATGAGCAGTTCTTC.

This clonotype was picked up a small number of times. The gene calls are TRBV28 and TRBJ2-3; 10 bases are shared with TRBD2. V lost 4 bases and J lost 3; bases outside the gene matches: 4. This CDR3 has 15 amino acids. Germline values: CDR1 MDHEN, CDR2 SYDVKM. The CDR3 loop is CASSSASGGTDTQYF. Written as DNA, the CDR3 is TGTGCCAGCAGTTCTGCTAGCGGGGGTACAGATACGCAGTATTTT.

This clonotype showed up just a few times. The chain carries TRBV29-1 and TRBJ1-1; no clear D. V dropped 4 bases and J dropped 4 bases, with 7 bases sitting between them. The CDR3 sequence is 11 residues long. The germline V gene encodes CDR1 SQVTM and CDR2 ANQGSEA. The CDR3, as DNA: TGCAGCGTTGGGAGCAGCACTGAAGCTTTCTTT. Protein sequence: CSVGSSTEAFF.